This is a list of T cell receptor beta chains from one sample in a study of Tregs in tolerant kidney transplant recipients. Clones were sequenced by immunoSEQ multiplex PCR, and TCRdb holds only the in-frame ones, with some missing. The sample lists roughly 15,000 clones, around 80% seen once, with approximately 1.7% in the top ten. Sample: Tregs from blood, taken before the transplant. The receptors originated from a human donor who received a combined kidney and bone marrow transplant. The CDR3 runs from the conserved cysteine through the conserved F or W. A D gene is named only where the DNA matches it firmly. The size of a clone is reported for some rows only, either as once, few or many, or as a class for expanded clones.

>-|-|TRBJ2-1|TRBV27
TGTGCCAGCTCCTGGGCGGGGGCAAGGTATGAGCAGTTCTTC
CASSWAGARYEQFF
>-|-|TRBJ1-3|TRBV19
TGTGCCAGTAGTAGTGGCGGGAGCTCTGGAAACACCATATATTTT
CASSSGGSSGNTIYF
>-|-|TRBJ2-7|TRBV2
TGTGCCAGCAGCCAACAGGGTCGGCACGAGCAGTACTTC
CASSQQGRHEQYF
>-|-|TRBJ1-4|TRBV7-2
TGTGCCAGCAGCTTAGGGGGAGGGGTGGTTGGGAATGAAAAACTGTTTTTT
CASSLGGGVVGNEKLFF
>-|TRBD1|TRBJ1-4|TRBV14
TGTGCCAGCAGCCAAGATCGCGGACAGGCAGCTGAAAAACTGTTTTTT
CASSQDRGQAAEKLFF
>-|TRBD2|TRBJ2-1|TRBV5-1
TGCGCCAGCAGCTTGCCTTCCTCGGGACTAGCGGGCTCCCGCTCCTACAATGAGCAGTTCTTC
CASSLPSSGLAGSRSYNEQFF
>-|TRBD2|TRBJ2-2|TRBV19
TGTGCCGCTAGCGGGAGGGCCCCCGGGGAGCTGTTTTTT
CAASGRAPGELFF
>-|TRBD1|TRBJ2-2|TRBV4-1
TGCGCCAGCAGAACAGGGGGTGGGAACACCGGGGAGCTGTTTTTT
CASRTGGGNTGELFF
>-|-|TRBJ1-1|TRBV30
TGTGCCTGGAGTGCGTATAACACTGAAGCTTTCTTT
CAWSAYNTEAFF
>-|-|TRBJ2-5|TRBV5-1
TGCGCCAGCAGCGGGGGGACTCTACAATCGTACCAAGAGACCCAGTACTTC
CASSGGTLQSYQETQYF
>-|TRBD1|TRBJ1-1|TRBV27
TGTGCCAGCAGAGCCAGAGTGACAGGGGGCGCGACTGAAGCTTTCTTT
CASRARVTGGATEAFF
>-|TRBD2|TRBJ2-7|TRBV11-2
TGTGCCAGCAGTACTAGCGGGGACACGGGCGAGCAGTACTTC
CASSTSGDTGEQYF
>-|-|TRBJ1-1|TRBV5-1
TGCGCCAGCAGCTCAACAGGGTCGAACACTGAAGCTTTCTTT
CASSSTGSNTEAFF
>-|-|TRBJ1-2|TRBV5-4
TGTGCCAGCAGCTTGGAGGGGAACTATGGCTACACCTTC
CASSLEGNYGYTF
>-|TRBD1|TRBJ2-1|TRBV4-1
TGCGCCAGCAGAGTCGGGGACAGGGCCTTAGCCGAGCAGTTCTTC
CASRVGDRALAEQFF
>-|TRBD2|TRBJ2-3|TRBV19
TGTGCCAGTAGCGAGACTAGCGGGGGCACAGATACGCAGTATTTT
CASSETSGGTDTQYF
>-|-|TRBJ1-3|TRBV29-1
TGCAGCGTCAGAATTGGAAACACCATATATTTT
CSVRIGNTIYF
>-|-|TRBJ2-7|TRBV10-3
TGTGCCATCAGTGGGGAGGCAGTTTACGAGCAGTACTTC
CAISGEAVYEQYF
>-|-|TRBJ1-3|TRBV15
TGTGCCACCAGCAGAGACAGGGTCTCTGGAAACACCATATATTTT
CATSRDRVSGNTIYF
>-|TRBD1|TRBJ2-1|TRBV5-1
TGCGCCAGCAGCTCGGACAGGGGAGACTCCTACAATGAGCAGTTCTTC
CASSSDRGDSYNEQFF
>few|-|TRBJ2-5|TRBV18
TGTGCCAGCTCACCGATGACAGACCAAGAGACCCAGTACTTC
CASSPMTDQETQYF
>-|-|TRBJ1-2|TRBV5-1
TGCGCCAGCAGCTTGCAGACCAGGGGATCCGGTGGCTACACCTTC
CASSLQTRGSGGYTF
>-|-|TRBJ1-5|TRBV15
TGTGCCACCAGCAGAGATCCCCAGGTCTATAGCAATCAGCCCCAGCATTTT
CATSRDPQVYSNQPQHF
>-|TRBD2|TRBJ2-3|TRBV2
TGTGCCAGCAGTGAAGCGCTGACTAGCGGGAGGGGTGGGGATACGCAGTATTTT
CASSEALTSGRGGDTQYF
>-|TRBD1|TRBJ1-2|TRBV5-1
TGCGCCAGCAGCTTGGTAACAGGGGCCTATAGCTATGGCTACACCTTC
CASSLVTGAYSYGYTF
>-|-|TRBJ2-3|TRBV27
TGTGCCAGCAGTTCGCGAGATACGCAGTATTTT
CASSSRDTQYF
>-|TRBD1|TRBJ2-1|TRBV4-3
TGCGCCAGCAGCCAGTCGAGTGACAGGGTGGATGAGCAGTTCTTC
CASSQSSDRVDEQFF
>-|TRBD1|TRBJ1-5|TRBV6-1
TGTGCCAGCAGTACCGGACAGGGCCGGAATCAGCCCCAGCATTTT
CASSTGQGRNQPQHF
>-|-|TRBJ1-2|TRBV6-6
TGTGCCAGCAGTTCGGGGGGGGTATTCTATGGCTACACCTTC
CASSSGGVFYGYTF